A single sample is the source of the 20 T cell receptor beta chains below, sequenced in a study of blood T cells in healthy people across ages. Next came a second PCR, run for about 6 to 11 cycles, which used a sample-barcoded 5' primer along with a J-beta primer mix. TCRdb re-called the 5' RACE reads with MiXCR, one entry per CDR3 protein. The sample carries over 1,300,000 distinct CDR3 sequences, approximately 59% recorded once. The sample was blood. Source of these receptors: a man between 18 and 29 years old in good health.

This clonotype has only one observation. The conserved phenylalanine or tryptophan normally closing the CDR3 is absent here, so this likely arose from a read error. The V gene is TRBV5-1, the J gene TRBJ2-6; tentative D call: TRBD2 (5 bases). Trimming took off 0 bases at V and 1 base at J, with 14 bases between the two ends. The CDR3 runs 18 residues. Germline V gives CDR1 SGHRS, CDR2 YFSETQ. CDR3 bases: TGCGCCAGCAGCTTGGTCCACCCCGGGATATCTGGGGCCAACGTCCTGACTTAC. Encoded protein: CASSLVHPGISGANVLTY.

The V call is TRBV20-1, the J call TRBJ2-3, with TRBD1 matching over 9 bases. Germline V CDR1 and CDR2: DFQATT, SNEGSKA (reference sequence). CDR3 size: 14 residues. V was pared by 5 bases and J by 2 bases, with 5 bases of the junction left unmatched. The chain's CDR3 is CSAWDRAPTDTQYF. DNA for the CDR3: TGCAGTGCTTGGGACAGGGCCCCCACAGATACGCAGTATTTT.

CDR3 residues: CASSPSRLSHGYTF. DNA for the CDR3: TGCGCCAGCAGCCCATCTAGGTTGAGTCACGGCTACACCTTC. V and J are TRBV4-1 and TRBJ1-2; D remains unclear. Trimming left V 4 bases short and J 8 bases short, with 17 bases between. The germline CDR1 and CDR2 sequences are MGHRA and YSYEKL. This CDR3 comprises 14 residues.

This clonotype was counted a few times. CDR3 nucleotide sequence: TGCAGTGCTAGACCCGGGACAGGGGGTATCTACGAGCAGTACTTC. Translating gives CSARPGTGGIYEQYF. The V and J genes are TRBV20-1 and TRBJ2-7, with 11 positions matching TRBD1. From germline, CDR1 is DFQATT and CDR2 SNEGSKA (reference sequence). V shed 2 bases and J 3 bases; nucleotides not matched to a gene: 6. The CDR3 runs to 15 residues.

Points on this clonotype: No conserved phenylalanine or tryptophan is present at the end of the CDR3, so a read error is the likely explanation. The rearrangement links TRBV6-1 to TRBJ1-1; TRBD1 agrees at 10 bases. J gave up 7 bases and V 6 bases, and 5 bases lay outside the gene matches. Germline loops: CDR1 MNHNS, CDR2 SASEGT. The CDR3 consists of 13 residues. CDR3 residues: CASSQGQGNEAFL. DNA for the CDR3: TGTGCCAGCAGCCAGGGACAGGGGAATGAAGCTTTCCTT.

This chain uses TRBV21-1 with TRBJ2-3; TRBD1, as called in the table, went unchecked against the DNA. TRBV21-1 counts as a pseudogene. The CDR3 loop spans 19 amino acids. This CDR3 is CASSKRSVGRRRLADTQYF. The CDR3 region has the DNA TGTGCCAGCAGCAAAAGGAGCGTCGGGCGGAGGAGGTTGGCAGATACGCAGTATTTT.

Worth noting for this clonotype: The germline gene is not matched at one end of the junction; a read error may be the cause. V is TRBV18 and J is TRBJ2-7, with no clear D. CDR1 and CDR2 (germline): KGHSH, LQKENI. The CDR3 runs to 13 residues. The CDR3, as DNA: TGTGCCAGCTCACCACCAGGGCATTCTGAGCGGTACTTC. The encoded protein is CASSPPGHSERYF.

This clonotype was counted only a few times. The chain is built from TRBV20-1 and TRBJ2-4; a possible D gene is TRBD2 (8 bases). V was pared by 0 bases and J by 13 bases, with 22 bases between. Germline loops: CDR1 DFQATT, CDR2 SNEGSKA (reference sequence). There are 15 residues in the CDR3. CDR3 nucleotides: TGCAGTGCTAGAGATTGGGGACTAGAGGGGGCAGAGCAGTACTTC. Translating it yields CSARDWGLEGAEQYF.

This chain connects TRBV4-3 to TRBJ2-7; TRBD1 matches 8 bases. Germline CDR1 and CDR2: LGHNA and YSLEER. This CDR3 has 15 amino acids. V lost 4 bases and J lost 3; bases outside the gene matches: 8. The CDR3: CASSLYRGKNYEQYF. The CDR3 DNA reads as TGCGCCAGCAGCCTCTACAGGGGGAAGAACTACGAGCAGTACTTC.

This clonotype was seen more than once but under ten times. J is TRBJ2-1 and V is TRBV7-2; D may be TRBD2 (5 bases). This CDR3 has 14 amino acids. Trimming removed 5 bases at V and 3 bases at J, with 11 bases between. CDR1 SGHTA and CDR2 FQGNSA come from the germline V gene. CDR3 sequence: CASSQSRDYNEQFF. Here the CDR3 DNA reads TGTGCCAGCAGCCAAAGCCGGGACTACAATGAGCAGTTCTTC.

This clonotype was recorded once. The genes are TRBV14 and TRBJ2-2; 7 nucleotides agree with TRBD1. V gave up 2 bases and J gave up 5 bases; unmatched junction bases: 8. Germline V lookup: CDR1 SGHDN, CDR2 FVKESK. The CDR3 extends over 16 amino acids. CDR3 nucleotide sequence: TGTGCCAGCAGCCAAAGAGGGGGCGTAAATACCGGGGAGCTGTTTTTT. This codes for CASSQRGGVNTGELFF.

CDR3 bases: TGTGCCAGCAGTTACCTAGGACAGGCCTCCTACGAGCAGTACTTC. Residues: CASSYLGQASYEQYF. V is TRBV6-6 and J is TRBJ2-7, with 7 bases that match TRBD1. The CDR3 spans 15 residues. Per germline, CDR1 MNHNY and CDR2 SVGAGI (reference sequence). Trimming took 2 bases from V and 0 from J; bases not matched to a gene: 4.

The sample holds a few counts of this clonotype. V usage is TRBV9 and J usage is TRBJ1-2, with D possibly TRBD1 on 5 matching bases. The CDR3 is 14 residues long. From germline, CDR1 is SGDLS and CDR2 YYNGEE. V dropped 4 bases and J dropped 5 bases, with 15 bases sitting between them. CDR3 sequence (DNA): TGTGCCAGCAGCCAACCGGGACTGAGGTATGGCTACACCTTC. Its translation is CASSQPGLRYGYTF.

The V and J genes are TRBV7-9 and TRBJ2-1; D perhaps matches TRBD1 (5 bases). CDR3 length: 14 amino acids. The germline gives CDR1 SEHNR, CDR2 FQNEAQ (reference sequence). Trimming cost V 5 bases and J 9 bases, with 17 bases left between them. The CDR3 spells CASSPKGVSLEQFF. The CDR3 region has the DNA TGTGCCAGCAGCCCAAAAGGGGTGTCCCTTGAGCAGTTCTTC.

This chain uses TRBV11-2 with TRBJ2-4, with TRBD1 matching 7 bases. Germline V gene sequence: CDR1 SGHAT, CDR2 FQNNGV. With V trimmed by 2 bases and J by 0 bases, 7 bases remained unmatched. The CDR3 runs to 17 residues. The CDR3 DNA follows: TGTGCCAGCAGCTTAAGAGGACAGGCCCTAGCCAAAAACATTCAGTACTTC. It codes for CASSLRGQALAKNIQYF.

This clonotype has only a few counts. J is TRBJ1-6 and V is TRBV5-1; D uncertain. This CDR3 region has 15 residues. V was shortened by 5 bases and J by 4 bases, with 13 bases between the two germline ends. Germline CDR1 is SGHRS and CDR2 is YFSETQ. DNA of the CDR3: TGCGCCAGCAGAAGCAACAGATTTTATAATTCACCCCTCCACTTT. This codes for CASRSNRFYNSPLHF.

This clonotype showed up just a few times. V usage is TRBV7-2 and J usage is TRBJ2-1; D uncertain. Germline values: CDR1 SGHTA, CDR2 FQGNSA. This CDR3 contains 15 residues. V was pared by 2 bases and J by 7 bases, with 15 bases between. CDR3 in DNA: TGTGCCAGCAGCTTAATCTCGGGCAGTGGGAATGAGCAGTTCTTC. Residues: CASSLISGSGNEQFF.

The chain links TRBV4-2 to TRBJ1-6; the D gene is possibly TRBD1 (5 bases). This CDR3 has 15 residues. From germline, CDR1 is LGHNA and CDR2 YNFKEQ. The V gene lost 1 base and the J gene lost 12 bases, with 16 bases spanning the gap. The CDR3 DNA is TGTGCCAGCAGCCAAGGAGAAGGGGCGTTTAGACCCCTCCACTTT. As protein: CASSQGEGAFRPLHF.

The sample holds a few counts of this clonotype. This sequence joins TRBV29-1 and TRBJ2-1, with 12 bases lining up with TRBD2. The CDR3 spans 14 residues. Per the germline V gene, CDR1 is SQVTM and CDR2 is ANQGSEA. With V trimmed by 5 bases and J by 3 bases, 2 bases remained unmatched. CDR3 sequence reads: CSVSSGGGYNEQFF. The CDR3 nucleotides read TGCAGCGTTTCTAGCGGGGGGGGCTACAATGAGCAGTTCTTC.

This CDR3 is CASSFTGLGLRPYNEQFF. The CDR3 nucleotides read TGTGCCAGCAGTTTTACGGGACTAGGCCTTCGGCCCTACAATGAGCAGTTCTTC. The chain recombines TRBV12-3 or TRBV12-4 with TRBJ2-1; 8 bases fit TRBD2. This CDR3 has 18 residues. Losses at the gene ends were 3 bases for V and 2 bases for J; bases not matched to a gene: 12.